A selection of T cell receptor beta chains follows, all from one sample in a study of T cell repertoires in cytomegalovirus infection. One entry per CDR3 protein results from TCRdb running MiXCR on the reads. The table shows fewer than 250,000 distinct CDR3 sequences, with 9% to 15% occurring only once. The sample consisted of PBMCs. These receptor sequences come from a human donor in good health (CMV status not recorded). Some clones in this sample may be carry-over from other donors' samples. Each CDR3 is given with its conserved first and last residue. D genes are given only for firm matches. Clone size is shown for a subset of rows, as once, few, many or a class of expanded clone.

V gene	J gene	CDR3 length	clone size	D gene	CDR3 DNA	CDR3 protein
TRBV19	TRBJ2-1	15	many	TRBD2	TGTGCCAGTAGTATAGAGGCTAGCGGTACGCGTGAGCAGTTCTTC	CASSIEASGTREQFF
TRBV5-4	TRBJ2-1	18	.	TRBD2	TGTGCCAGCAGCCTGGGACTAGCGGGAGTCGGCTCCTACAATGAGCAGTTCTTC	CASSLGLAGVGSYNEQFF
TRBV6-2/TRBV6-3	TRBJ2-7	17	many	TRBD2	TGTGCCAGCAGTTTTGAACTAGCGGGAGGCCCCACCTACGAGCAGTACTTC	CASSFELAGGPTYEQYF
TRBV6-1	TRBJ1-2	16	many	TRBD1	TGTGCCAGCAGTTCCCCCCGACAGGGGGCAACCTATGGCTACACCTTC	CASSSPRQGATYGYTF
TRBV29-1	TRBJ1-2	14	many	.	TGCAGCGCCGTTACAGGGTTAGCCGACTATGGCTACACCTTC	CSAVTGLADYGYTF
TRBV20-1	TRBJ2-1	13	.	.	TGCAGTGCTAGAGATGATGAATTCCAGGAGCAGTTCTTC	CSARDDEFQEQFF
TRBV20-1	TRBJ2-2	12	.	.	TGCAGTGCCCCGACTAACACCGGGGAGCTGTTTTTT	CSAPTNTGELFF
TRBV7-2	TRBJ1-1	15	many	.	TGTGCCAGCAGCTTAGGTAGGGCAGGGAGCACTGAAGCTTTCTTT	CASSLGRAGSTEAFF
TRBV19	TRBJ2-1	15	few	TRBD2	TGTGCCAGTAGTCCCATAGCGGGAGGTCGCGGCGAGCAGTTCTTC	CASSPIAGGRGEQFF
TRBV3-1	TRBJ2-1	16	.	TRBD2	TGTGCCAGCAGCTCCCATGGGTTAGCGGGGGTAAATGAGCAGTTCTTC	CASSSHGLAGVNEQFF
TRBV6-2/TRBV6-3	TRBJ1-5	15	many	.	TGTGCCAGCAGTTACGGGCCCCTATCCAAGTGGCCCCAGCATTTT	CASSYGPLSKWPQHF
TRBV28	TRBJ2-3	16	many	.	TGTGCCAGCATTTTGAGGCGTGGGGGAGTCACAGATACGCAGTATTTT	CASILRRGGVTDTQYF
TRBV28	TRBJ1-6	14	.	.	TGTGCCAGCACCCTAGGGTTGCTAAGTTCACCCCTCCACTTT	CASTLGLLSSPLHF
TRBV5-1	TRBJ2-1	15	.	TRBD2	TGCGCCAGCAGCTTGGAATTTAGCGGGAAGAATGAGCAGTTCTTC	CASSLEFSGKNEQFF